The 23 T cell receptor beta chains in this list originate from one sample, sequenced in a study of blood T cell repertoires in COVID-19. Produced via immunoSEQ multiplex PCR; TCRdb's table is partial and in-frame only. The table records 330,000 or so clones, approximately 90% of them present only once. Sequencing input: peripheral blood. The receptors were gathered from a man aged 25 to 40 with COVID-19, enrolled during active disease.

The sample holds one count of this clone. This chain joins TRBV19 and TRBJ1-5; D perhaps matches TRBD1 (6 bases). V dropped 6 bases and J dropped 0 bases, with 12 bases sitting between them. The CDR3 length is 15 residues. Germline V gives CDR1 LNHDA, CDR2 SQIVND (reference sequence). The CDR3 DNA is TGTGCCAGTAGACTAAACAGGGTTAGCAATCAGCCCCAGCATTTT. Its protein product is CASRLNRVSNQPQHF. Filled out from reference TRBV19 and TRBJ1-5, the complete variable domain reads DGGITQSPKYLFRKEGQNVTLSCEQNLNHDAMYWYRQDPGQGLRLIYYSQIVNDFQKGDIAEGYSVSREKKESFPLTVTSAQKNPTAFYLCASRLNRVSNQPQHFGDGTRLSIL.

The chain couples TRBV7-2 to TRBJ2-1; TRBD2 agrees at 9 bases. The CDR3 sequence is 16 residues long. Trimming took 6 bases from V and 4 from J; bases not matched to a gene: 10. Germline V gene lookup returns CDR1 SGHTA and CDR2 FQGNSA. As DNA, the CDR3 is TGTGCCAGCAGGACTAGCGGCCAGGCATGGTACAATGAGCAGTTCTTC. Protein: CASRTSGQAWYNEQFF.

This clone was counted a single time. The J gene is TRBJ2-3, the V gene TRBV6-4; no clear D gene. This CDR3 has 13 residues. Germline values: CDR1 MRHNA, CDR2 SNTAGT. V lost 2 bases and J 2 bases, leaving 5 bases between the germline ends. CDR3 region: CASSDQHTDTQYF. Written as DNA, the CDR3 is TGTGCCAGCAGTGACCAACACACAGATACGCAGTATTTT.

The chain recombines TRBV9 with TRBJ2-3, with D perhaps TRBD2 (6 bases). Per germline, CDR1 SGDLS and CDR2 YYNGEE. This CDR3 region has 17 residues. Between the trimmed V and J ends, which lost 0 bases and 2 bases, there was a span of 16 bases. The CDR3 DNA is TGTGCCAGCAGCGTAGTCCTGGGCGGGACCATCACAGATACGCAGTATTTT. It codes for CASSVVLGGTITDTQYF.

The chain is built from TRBV7-2 and TRBJ1-3; TRBD1 might be the D (5 bases). The V gene's germline CDR1 is SGHTA and CDR2 FQGNSA. V lost 5 bases and J 4 bases, leaving 12 bases between the germline ends. The CDR3 totals 14 residues. The CDR3 spells CASSLSGGGNTIYF. The CDR3 nucleotides are TGTGCCAGCAGCCTATCTGGGGGGGGAAACACCATATATTTT.

The chain carries TRBV7-2 and TRBJ2-3; 13 bases map to TRBD2. The V gene's germline CDR1 is SGHTA and CDR2 FQGNSA. The CDR3 consists of 16 residues. The V and J ends lost 5 bases and 3 bases, in that order; junction bases with no gene match: 5. CDR3 sequence (DNA): TGTGCCAGCAGCGCCGGGACTAGCGGGACTACAGATACGCAGTATTTT. Translated: CASSAGTSGTTDTQYF.

The chain links TRBV7-2 to TRBJ1-3; D might be TRBD1 (5 bases). CDR3 length: 18 residues. Germline V gene data show CDR1 as SGHTA and CDR2 as FQGNSA. The germline V and J ends were trimmed by 2 bases and 0 bases, with 17 bases remaining between them. The CDR3 sequence is CASSLSPAAGDSGNTIYF. CDR3 in DNA: TGTGCCAGCAGCTTATCTCCAGCGGCGGGGGACTCTGGAAACACCATATATTTT. Variable domain in full (rest from reference TRBV7-2 and TRBJ1-3): GAGVSQSPSNKVTEKGKDVELRCDPISGHTALYWYRQSLGQGLEFLIYFQGNSAPDKSGLPSDRFSAERTGGSVSTLTIQRTQQEDSAVYLCASSLSPAAGDSGNTIYFGEGSWLTVV.

The gene calls are TRBV12-5 and TRBJ2-1; D is unresolved. Deletions cut 5 bases from V and 5 bases from J, with 10 bases between. The CDR3 spans 13 residues. Per the germline V gene, CDR1 is LGHNT and CDR2 is FRNRAP. CDR3 sequence (DNA): TGTGCTAGTGGTGGCGTGGAGAACAATGAGCAGTTCTTC. Amino acid sequence: CASGGVENNEQFF.

The rearrangement uses TRBV5-1 and TRBJ1-1; 10 positions agree with TRBD1. V dropped 2 bases and J dropped 1; count of bases not matched to a gene: 8. The CDR3 spans 17 residues. CDR1 and CDR2 from the germline V gene are SGHRS and YFSETQ. CDR3 protein: CASSFTGTGAGNTEAFF. CDR3 nucleotide sequence: TGCGCCAGCAGCTTTACCGGGACAGGGGCGGGGAACACTGAAGCTTTCTTT.

This clone has a single count. The chain links TRBV27 to TRBJ2-7; D might be TRBD1 (6 bases). The CDR3 spans 15 residues. Between the trimmed V and J ends, which lost 6 bases and 3 bases, there was a span of 18 bases. CDR1 is MNHEY, CDR2 SMNVEV, per germline (reference sequence). As DNA, the CDR3 is TGTGCCAGCAGCCTAACAGGGTGGGGGAACTACGAGCAGTACTTC. As protein: CASSLTGWGNYEQYF.

CDR3 sequence reads: CASSLGQRYGYTF. CDR3 DNA: TGTGCCAGCAGCCTCGGACAGCGTTATGGCTACACCTTC. This rearrangement joins TRBV7-9 to TRBJ1-2, with D possibly matching TRBD1 (6 bases). The CDR3 contains 13 residues. Trimming cost V 5 bases and J 5 bases, with 12 bases left between them. Looked up from germline, CDR1 is SEHNR and CDR2 is FQNEAQ (reference sequence).

V and J are TRBV5-6 and TRBJ1-4; 7 bases agree with TRBD1. Germline V gene lookup returns CDR1 SGHDT and CDR2 YYEEEE. The CDR3 is made up of 13 amino acids. Trimming removed 4 bases from V and 8 bases from J; junction bases left unmatched: 5. For the CDR3, the DNA is TGTGCCAGCAGCATCGACAGGGAAGAAAAACTGTTTTTT. It is translated as CASSIDREEKLFF.

The chain is built from TRBV20-1 and TRBJ1-2; 7 nucleotides agree with TRBD1. The germline CDR1 and CDR2 sequences are DFQATT and SNEGSKA (reference sequence). This CDR3 contains 16 residues. J lost 1 base, V lost 3 bases, and 11 bases had no gene match. The CDR3 coding sequence is TGCAGTGCTAGTATCGGGAGGGGGCGAGGTAACTATGGCTACACCTTC. Its protein product is CSASIGRGRGNYGYTF.

The chain recombines TRBV27 with TRBJ2-3, with D maybe TRBD1 (6 bases). Germline CDR1 reads MNHEY; CDR2 reads SMNVEV (reference sequence). V was trimmed by 5 bases and J by 2 bases, leaving 20 bases between them. The CDR3 covers 17 residues. Here the CDR3 reads CASSKFRDITLTDTQYF. The CDR3 DNA is TGTGCCAGCAGTAAGTTTCGGGACATAACTCTCACAGATACGCAGTATTTT.

This chain links TRBV18 with TRBJ2-5; perhaps TRBD1 as D (6 bases). Deletions cut 1 base from V and 5 bases from J, with 14 bases between. Germline CDR1 KGHSH, CDR2 LQKENI. This CDR3 spans 15 amino acids. CDR3 residues: CASSPQGGGMETQYF. As DNA, the CDR3 is TGTGCCAGCTCACCACAGGGTGGGGGCATGGAGACCCAGTACTTC.

The V gene is TRBV24-1, the J gene TRBJ2-5, with 8 bases matching TRBD1. The V gene end was trimmed by 0 bases and the J gene end by 4 bases; junction bases not matched to a gene: 6. CDR1 KGHDR and CDR2 SFDVKD come from the germline V gene. This CDR3 has 16 residues. CDR3 loop: CATSDLGQGASETQYF. The CDR3 nucleotides read TGTGCCACCAGTGATTTGGGACAGGGCGCCTCAGAGACCCAGTACTTC.

The CDR3: CASSFQNTGELFF. The DNA of the CDR3 is TGTGCCAGCAGTTTCCAGAACACCGGGGAGCTGTTTTTT. This chain links TRBV27 with TRBJ2-2; the D is unclear. CDR1 is MNHEY, CDR2 SMNVEV, per germline (reference sequence). The germline V and J ends were trimmed by 3 bases and 1 base, with 3 bases remaining between them. CDR3 length equals 13 residues.

V is TRBV3-1 (or the pseudogene TRBV3-2) and J is TRBJ2-4; 9 nucleotides match TRBD1. CDR1 is LGHDT and CDR2 is YNNKEL in the germline V gene (reference sequence). This CDR3 comprises 16 residues. The junction had 7 bases not matched to a gene; V was cut back by 0 bases and J by 7 bases. As DNA, the CDR3 is TGTGCCAGCAGCCAAGAAGTAGGGACAGGGTGGAACATTCAGTACTTC. Protein: CASSQEVGTGWNIQYF.

Worth noting for this clone: An end of the junction does not agree with germline; a read error may underlie this. This chain connects TRBV5-4 to TRBJ1-4; possible D gene TRBD1, 6 bases. The CDR3 length is 12 residues. CDR1 is SGHNT, CDR2 YYREEE, per germline (reference sequence). The CDR3 reads CASSPKQGVLEF. The CDR3 bases are TGTGCCAGCAGCCCAAAACAGGGCGTCTTAGAATTT.

This clone was counted a single time. The chain uses TRBV11-2 and TRBJ2-3; 7 bases fit TRBD2. Germline-derived CDR1 and CDR2 are SGHAT and FQNNGV. J was trimmed by 2 bases and V by 5 bases; bases with no gene match: 10. The CDR3 is made up of 16 amino acids. The CDR3 DNA sequence: TGTGCCAGCAGCCCTGGGGCGGGGAGGGTCACAGATACGCAGTATTTT. Translated, it gives CASSPGAGRVTDTQYF.

This chain joins TRBV2 and TRBJ2-2, with 9 bases that match TRBD1. Trimming cost V 5 bases and J 5 bases; bases outside gene matches: 12. CDR1 and CDR2 (germline): SNHLY, FYNNEI. This CDR3 comprises 17 residues. CDR3 region: CASSPPGQGLHTGELFF. The CDR3 DNA sequence: TGTGCCAGCAGTCCCCCGGGACAGGGACTACATACCGGGGAGCTGTTTTTT.

CDR3 DNA sequence: TGCAGCGTCTACAATGAAAAACTGTTTTTT. It encodes CSVYNEKLFF. The J gene is TRBJ1-4, the V gene TRBV29-1; D unclear. CDR3 length: 10 amino acids. With 6 bases removed from V and 5 bases from J, the gap between germline ends came to 4 bases. Germline lookup yields CDR1 SQVTM and CDR2 ANQGSEA.

This rearrangement joins TRBV28 to TRBJ2-6; 9 bases fit TRBD1. J lost 7 bases, V lost 6 bases, and 7 bases had no gene match. Germline V gives CDR1 MDHEN, CDR2 SYDVKM. The CDR3 consists of 15 residues. CDR3 region: CASSPPDRGANVLTF. CDR3 bases: TGTGCCAGCAGCCCCCCGGACAGGGGCGCCAACGTCCTGACTTTC.